The rows below give T cell receptor beta chains drawn from one sample of a study of long-term antiretroviral therapy in people with HIV. Method: immunoSEQ multiplex PCR; TCRdb's copy keeps in-frame clones and lacks some. The sample lists about 34,000 clones; 83% were seen once. The sample here was unsorted PBMCs, taken 0.4 years before starting antiretroviral therapy. The receptors come from a young man with HIV. The CDR3 runs from the conserved cysteine through the conserved F or W. A D gene is named only where the DNA matches it firmly. Only some rows state a clone size, as once, few, many or a class for expanded clones.

abundance | j_gene | v_gene | d_gene | CDR3aa | CDR3nt
NA | TRBJ2-5 | TRBV5-6 | NA | CASSAERSTEYF | TGTGCCAGCAGCGCTGAACGCAGCACGGAGTACTTC
NA | TRBJ1-2 | TRBV16 | NA | CASSQSGQNNYGYTF | TGTGCCAGCAGCCAATCAGGACAGAATAACTATGGCTACACCTTC
NA | TRBJ1-1 | TRBV7-9 | TRBD1 | CASSGTGVWTEAFF | TGTGCCAGCAGCGGTACAGGGGTGTGGACTGAAGCTTTCTTT
NA | TRBJ2-1 | TRBV7-9 | TRBD2 | CASSFSPRLARGNNEQFF | TGTGCCAGCAGCTTCTCCCCCAGACTAGCGAGGGGGAACAATGAGCAGTTCTTC
NA | TRBJ2-5 | TRBV9 | TRBD2 | CASSVDGLAGGSETQYF | TGTGCCAGCAGCGTAGATGGACTAGCGGGAGGATCGGAGACCCAGTACTTC
NA | TRBJ2-7 | TRBV6-1 | TRBD1 | CASSRDRGLYEQYF | TGTGCCAGCAGCCGGGACAGGGGGTTGTACGAGCAGTACTTC
NA | TRBJ1-3 | TRBV9 | TRBD1 | CASSPGTGPSGNTIYF | TGTGCCAGCAGCCCCGGGACAGGGCCCTCTGGAAACACCATATATTTT
NA | TRBJ2-7 | TRBV5-6 | NA | CASSVDYEQYF | TGTGCCAGCAGCGTAGACTACGAGCAGTACTTC
NA | TRBJ2-2 | TRBV6-5 | TRBD1 | CASSPGDRVAGELFF | TGTGCCAGCAGTCCCGGGGACAGGGTCGCCGGGGAGCTGTTTTTT
NA | TRBJ1-5 | TRBV5-5 | NA | CASSPWGQPQHF | TGTGCCAGCAGCCCGTGGGGTCAGCCCCAGCATTTT
NA | TRBJ2-1 | TRBV7-9 | NA | CASSSTGYNEQFF | TGTGCCAGCAGCTCTACGGGGTACAATGAGCAGTTCTTC
NA | TRBJ2-2 | TRBV30 | NA | CAWSVMTGELFF | TGTGCCTGGAGTGTAATGACCGGGGAGCTGTTTTTT
NA | TRBJ2-7 | TRBV6-1 | NA | CASRPTGTLSYEQYF | TGTGCCAGCAGACCTACCGGGACACTCTCCTACGAGCAGTACTTC
NA | TRBJ2-5 | TRBV7-9 | NA | CASSLGGVPQETQYF | TGTGCCAGCAGCTTAGGGGGGGTTCCCCAAGAGACCCAGTACTTC
few | TRBJ1-2 | TRBV2 | NA | CANPTGLGGYTF | TGTGCCAACCCAACAGGGCTTGGTGGCTACACCTTC
NA | TRBJ1-1 | TRBV29-1 | NA | CSVARQLNTEAFF | TGCAGCGTTGCGCGACAGTTGAACACTGAAGCTTTCTTT
NA | TRBJ2-7 | TRBV30 | TRBD2 | CAGGEVSGAPFYEQYF | TGTGCCGGAGGAGAGGTTAGCGGGGCGCCGTTCTACGAGCAGTACTTC
NA | TRBJ2-3 | TRBV5-1 | NA | CASSLVTDTQYF | TGCGCCAGCAGCCTAGTAACAGATACGCAGTATTTT
NA | TRBJ1-2 | TRBV5-6 | NA | CASRGTYRSPGYTF | TGTGCCAGCAGGGGGACTTACCGCTCCCCTGGCTACACCTTC
NA | TRBJ1-5 | TRBV6-5 | NA | CASSYRVGNQPQHF | TGTGCCAGCAGTTACAGGGTCGGCAATCAGCCCCAGCATTTT
NA | TRBJ1-5 | TRBV6-1 | NA | CASSERGSGWPQHF | TGTGCCAGCAGTGAAAGGGGTAGCGGGTGGCCCCAGCATTTT
few | TRBJ1-2 | TRBV19 | TRBD1 | CASSPGQGYGYTF | TGTGCCAGTAGTCCGGGACAGGGGTATGGCTACACCTTC
NA | TRBJ1-3 | TRBV19 | NA | CASSVRNSGNTIYF | TGTGCCAGTAGTGTCCGGAACTCTGGAAACACCATATATTTT
NA | TRBJ2-2 | TRBV5-1 | TRBD1 | CASSLVGQGSTGELFF | TGCGCCAGCAGCTTGGTTGGACAGGGGAGCACCGGGGAGCTGTTTTTT
NA | TRBJ2-7 | TRBV12-5 | NA | CASGWGHGYEQYF | TGTGCTAGTGGTTGGGGTCATGGCTACGAGCAGTACTTC
NA | TRBJ2-6 | TRBV19 | NA | CASTDTSTGANVLTF | TGTGCCAGTACCGATACATCAACTGGGGCCAACGTCCTGACTTTC
NA | TRBJ2-1 | TRBV28 | NA | CASRRLTGNEQFF | TGTGCCAGCAGACGACTAACGGGTAATGAGCAGTTCTTC
NA | TRBJ2-3 | TRBV5-1 | TRBD2 | CASRTQTSGGLVDTQYF | TGCGCCAGCAGGACTCAGACTAGCGGGGGCCTCGTCGATACGCAGTATTTT
NA | TRBJ2-3 | TRBV7-3 | TRBD1 | CASSLALGQQADTQYF | TGTGCCAGCAGCTTAGCGTTGGGACAGCAGGCAGATACGCAGTATTTT
few | TRBJ2-5 | TRBV7-9 | TRBD2 | CASSYGLAGGPETQYF | TGTGCCAGCAGCTACGGTTTGGCGGGAGGGCCTGAGACCCAGTACTTC
NA | TRBJ1-1 | TRBV15 | NA | CATSTAGTHTEAFF | TGTGCCACCAGCACTGCAGGGACTCACACTGAAGCTTTCTTT
NA | TRBJ2-7 | TRBV5-1 | TRBD2 | CASSSAGRTYEQYF | TGCGCCAGCAGCTCAGCGGGACGGACCTACGAGCAGTACTTC
NA | TRBJ1-1 | TRBV13 | NA | CASSLGGGRAAFF | TGTGCCAGCAGCTTGGGGGGGGGACGGGCAGCTTTCTTT
NA | TRBJ2-6 | TRBV13 | NA | CASSLGMGGGISGANVLTF | TGTGCCAGCAGCTTAGGTATGGGGGGTGGTATTTCTGGGGCCAACGTCCTGACTTTC
NA | TRBJ2-5 | TRBV7-7 | NA | CASSLGLGGGFEETQYF | TGTGCTAGCAGCTTAGGATTAGGGGGTGGATTCGAAGAGACCCAGTACTTC
few | TRBJ1-2 | TRBV28 | NA | CASSLVFVTF | TGTGCCAGCAGTTTAGTTTTCGTAACCTTC
NA | TRBJ1-4 | TRBV5-1 | TRBD1 | CASSAGQGREKLFF | TGCGCCAGCAGCGCCGGACAGGGCCGTGAAAAACTGTTTTTT